One and the same sample provided the 17 T cell receptor beta chains below, sequenced in a study of T cell responses to AZD1222 COVID-19 vaccine. Sequenced by immunoSEQ multiplex PCR; TCRdb stores in-frame clones only, minus some. The sample shows 98,000 or so clones, roughly 86% of them seen only once. Material: peripheral blood, obtained 28 days after the second dose of the MenACWY control vaccine. These receptors all stem from an adult who received the MenACWY meningococcal vaccine as a control.

The chain couples TRBV7-3 to TRBJ1-2; perhaps TRBD1 as D (6 bases). Germline-derived CDR1 and CDR2 are SGHTA and FQGTGA. V dropped 2 bases and J dropped 6 bases, with 10 bases sitting between them. CDR3 size: 13 residues. The CDR3 DNA sequence: TGTGCCAGCAGCTTAGTGCCAGGGGATGGCTACACCTTC. It is translated as CASSLVPGDGYTF.

Points on this clone: This same CDR3 is encoded by further DNA sequences in the sample. The rearrangement uses TRBV4-2 and TRBJ2-3, with 12 bases matching TRBD2. Per the germline V gene, CDR1 is LGHNA and CDR2 is YNFKEQ. The V segment lost 5 bases and the J segment 3 bases; nucleotides outside the gene matches: 6. CDR3 length: 16 residues. The CDR3 coding sequence is TGTGCCAGCAGCTTCGCTAGCGGGGGGGCGACAGATACGCAGTATTTT. Protein: CASSFASGGATDTQYF.

V usage is TRBV4-2 and J usage is TRBJ2-3, with D tentatively TRBD1 or TRBD2 (6 bases each). CDR1 and CDR2 (germline): LGHNA, YNFKEQ. The CDR3 consists of 16 residues. V lost 2 bases, J lost 4 bases, and 16 bases lay in between. CDR3 loop: CASSQLVGGSADTQYF. DNA for the CDR3: TGTGCCAGCAGCCAACTGGTGGGGGGCTCGGCAGATACGCAGTATTTT.

V gene TRBV5-5 combines with J gene TRBJ1-3; no reliable D call. The germline V gene has CDR1 SGHKS and CDR2 YYEKEE (reference sequence). The CDR3 loop spans 14 amino acids. V was pared by 0 bases and J by 2 bases, with 6 bases between. CDR3 amino acids: CASSLGQAGNTIYF. The CDR3 region has the DNA TGTGCCAGCAGCTTGGGGCAGGCTGGAAACACCATATATTTT.

The gene calls are TRBV20-1 and TRBJ1-6, with unresolved D. Germline CDR1 and CDR2: DFQATT and SNEGSKA (reference sequence). V gave up 3 bases and J gave up 6 bases, with 9 bases separating them. This CDR3 is 13 amino acids long. CDR3 nucleotides: TGCAGTGCTAGTGTGCCCCCTAATTCACCCCTCCACTTT. Amino acids: CSASVPPNSPLHF.

V usage is TRBV6-2 or TRBV6-3 and J usage is TRBJ1-5; 9 nucleotides match TRBD1. CDR1 is MNHEY, CDR2 SVGEGT, per germline. The CDR3 sequence is 16 residues long. The V gene end was trimmed by 2 bases and the J gene end by 1 base; junction bases not matched to a gene: 3. The CDR3 DNA is TGTGCCAGCAGTTACGGGACAGGGACGAGCAATCAGCCCCAGCATTTT. Its translation: CASSYGTGTSNQPQHF.

This sequence joins TRBV6-5 and TRBJ1-5; D remains unclear. CDR1 is MNHEY and CDR2 is SVGAGI in the germline V gene. This CDR3 is built from 15 residues. Trimming cost V 0 bases and J 0 bases, with 6 bases left between them. The CDR3 DNA reads as TGTGCCAGCAGTTACTCCCCCTATAGCAATCAGCCCCAGCATTTT. Its translation is CASSYSPYSNQPQHF.

The rearrangement links TRBV3-1 (or the pseudogene TRBV3-2) to TRBJ1-3; D is uncertain. Deletions cut 2 bases from V and 0 bases from J, with 11 bases between. The CDR3 totals 16 residues. Germline V CDR1 and CDR2: LGHDT, YNNKEL (reference sequence). For the CDR3, the DNA is TGTGCCAGCAGCCAATTTACCCTGAACTCTGGAAACACCATATATTTT. Residues: CASSQFTLNSGNTIYF.

The V call is TRBV4-3, the J call TRBJ1-6, with D unresolved. Germline lookup yields CDR1 LGHNA and CDR2 YSLEER. The V end was cut by 0 bases, the J end by 8 bases, with 17 bases between. The CDR3 sequence is 17 residues long. The CDR3 nucleotides are TGCGCCAGCAGCCAAGATCCGGAGGGCAGTTCAGATTCACCCCTCCACTTT. Amino acid sequence: CASSQDPEGSSDSPLHF.

In this sample, this clone turned up a few times. The V and J genes are TRBV11-2 and TRBJ2-7, with no clear D. The V and J ends lost 5 bases and 3 bases respectively, with 11 bases between them. Germline CDR1 is SGHAT and CDR2 is FQNNGV. This CDR3 contains 13 residues. For the CDR3, the DNA is TGTGCCAGCAGCCGAGTCAGAAACTACGAGCAGTACTTC. Protein: CASSRVRNYEQYF.

V usage is TRBV3-1 (or the pseudogene TRBV3-2) and J usage is TRBJ2-1; D could derive from TRBD1 or TRBD2 (6 bases each). Trimming removed 0 bases from V and 3 bases from J, with 12 bases in between. From germline, CDR1 is LGHDT and CDR2 YNNKEL (reference sequence). The CDR3 has 16 residues. DNA of the CDR3: TGTGCCAGCAGCCAAGATCTGGGGGGCGGCTACAATGAGCAGTTCTTC. Translating it yields CASSQDLGGGYNEQFF.

CDR3 DNA sequence: TGTGCCTGGAGCCAGACTAGCGGGGGCCGCTACACAGATACGCAGTATTTT. As protein: CAWSQTSGGRYTDTQYF. The rearrangement uses TRBV30 and TRBJ2-3; 12 bases align to TRBD2. The CDR3 length is 17 residues. J was trimmed by 2 bases and V by 3 bases; bases with no gene match: 9. CDR1 is GTSNPN, CDR2 SVGIG, per germline (reference sequence). Combining the CDR3 with reference TRBV30 and TRBJ2-3 gives the whole variable domain SQTIHQWPATLVQPVGSPLSLECTVEGTSNPNLYWYRQAAGRGLQLLFYSVGIGQISSEVPQNLSASRPQDRQFILSSKKLLLSDSGFYLCAWSQTSGGRYTDTQYFGPGTRLTVL.

J is TRBJ1-2 and V is TRBV20-1, with TRBD1 matching 8 bases. The CDR3 has 16 residues. Germline V lookup: CDR1 DFQATT, CDR2 SNEGSKA (reference sequence). J was trimmed by 2 bases and V by 3 bases; bases with no gene match: 11. This CDR3 is CSASAPGQATNYGYTF. The CDR3 DNA is TGCAGTGCTAGTGCGCCGGGACAGGCGACAAACTATGGCTACACCTTC.

This chain uses TRBV2 with TRBJ1-1; D uncertain. The CDR3 has 15 residues. The V gene's germline CDR1 is SNHLY and CDR2 FYNNEI. V was trimmed by 6 bases and J by 2 bases, leaving 16 bases between them. The CDR3 sequence: CASSGKRTINTEAFF. The CDR3 bases are TGTGCCAGCAGCGGAAAGAGGACTATTAACACTGAAGCTTTCTTT. Looking up the rest from reference TRBV2 and TRBJ1-1 gives the full variable domain: EPEVTQTPSHQVTQMGQEVILRCVPISNHLYFYWYRQILGQKVEFLVSFYNNEISEKSEIFDDQFSVERPDGSNFTLKIRSTKLEDSAMYFCASSGKRTINTEAFFGQGTRLTVV.

This chain links TRBV28 with TRBJ1-3; 10 nucleotides match TRBD1. J was trimmed by 4 bases and V by 7 bases; bases with no gene match: 10. CDR3 length equals 16 residues. Germline V gene data show CDR1 as MDHEN and CDR2 as SYDVKM. The CDR3 DNA sequence: TGTGCCAGCAACCCGATGACAGGGGGCTTCGGAAACACCATATATTTT. Protein: CASNPMTGGFGNTIYF.

The genes are TRBV4-1 and TRBJ1-1; tentative D call: TRBD1 (6 bases). The germline V and J ends were trimmed by 3 bases and 3 bases, with 14 bases remaining between them. In germline, CDR1 is MGHRA, CDR2 YSYEKL. The CDR3 is 15 residues long. In DNA, the CDR3 is TGCGCCAGCAGCCATCCCGTGTCAGGGGACACTGAAGCTTTCTTT. Protein: CASSHPVSGDTEAFF.

This clone showed up just once. The chain carries TRBV6-2 or TRBV6-3 and TRBJ1-3; no reliable D call. From germline, CDR1 is MNHEY and CDR2 SVGEGT. V lost 2 bases, J lost 15 bases, and 14 bases lay in between. The CDR3 totals 12 residues. CDR3 loop: CASSYGRRSKYF. The CDR3 DNA follows: TGTGCCAGCAGTTACGGACGGCGAAGCAAATATTTT.